This T cell receptor (beta chain) was obtained from a study of T-cell memory formation after mild COVID-19. About the research overall: TCR clustering was largely donor specific.

One entry per CDR3 protein results from TCRdb running MiXCR on the 5' RACE reads. The data contain 280,000 or so distinct CDR3 sequences, roughly 8.2% of them singletons. Trimming took 7 bases from V and 3 from J, leaving 15 bases between them. CDR1 and CDR2 (germline): KGHDR, SFDVKD. The CDR3 is made up of 15 amino acids. This clonotype was counted only a few times. Sequencing was carried out using PBMCs or a T cell subset sorted from them (not recorded which). The clonotype was recovered from a man in his late teens or twenties who had mild COVID-19 (a few samples of this study predate the infection). Cell type and time point are not known. This sequence joins TRBV24-1 and TRBJ1-5; D perhaps matches TRBD1 (5 bases). The CDR3: CATSGATGSNQPQHF. The CDR3 bases are TGTGCCACCAGCGGGGCCACAGGCTCCAATCAGCCCCAGCATTTT.